The 11 T cell receptor beta chains reported below all come from one sample, sequenced in a study of T cells in Graves' hyperthyroidism and ophthalmopathy. Amplification of TCR beta CDR3 regions used RNA as the template. HTBI primers drove first-round RT-PCR of the TCR CDR3. Each CDR3 protein gets one entry after TCRdb re-called the multiplex PCR reads with MiXCR. The sample has some 570,000 distinct CDR3 sequences, 14% seen once; the top ten hold over 6%. Sequencing was carried out using blood. The receptors stem from a woman aged 18-35 years with Graves' ophthalmopathy.

Many counts were recorded for this clonotype. The rearrangement links TRBV19 to TRBJ1-2; 11 positions agree with TRBD1. The CDR3 is 15 residues long. Germline V gene data show CDR1 as LNHDA and CDR2 as SQIVND (reference sequence). V was clipped by 7 bases and J by 6 bases; unmatched bases: 10. The CDR3 region has the DNA TGTGCCAGTAACCCCACGGACAGGGGGCTTAATGGCTACACCTTC. Amino acids: CASNPTDRGLNGYTF. Complete variable domain (other parts from reference TRBV19 and TRBJ1-2): DGGITQSPKYLFRKEGQNVTLSCEQNLNHDAMYWYRQDPGQGLRLIYYSQIVNDFQKGDIAEGYSVSREKKESFPLTVTSAQKNPTAFYLCASNPTDRGLNGYTFGSGTRLTVV.

This clonotype was detected many times. The rearrangement uses TRBV20-1 and TRBJ1-5, with D unclear. The germline V gene has CDR1 DFQATT and CDR2 SNEGSKA (reference sequence). V was cut by 3 bases and J by 6 bases, with 12 bases left in between. CDR3 length: 13 residues. CDR3: CSASRGRAQPQHF. CDR3 DNA sequence: TGCAGTGCTAGTCGCGGGAGGGCTCAGCCCCAGCATTTT.

This clonotype was found many times. The J gene is TRBJ2-1, the V gene TRBV28; 12 nucleotides agree with TRBD1. CDR1 is MDHEN, CDR2 SYDVKM, per germline. Germline trimming cut 4 bases from V and 10 bases from J; bases unmatched to any gene: 23. The CDR3 extends over 20 amino acids. The DNA for the CDR3 is TGTGCCAGCAGTTCTCTCTCAGGGACAGGGGGCAGGGGGCTGTCTCTAGAGCAGTTCTTC. It yields the protein CASSSLSGTGGRGLSLEQFF.

The gene calls are TRBV18 and TRBJ1-1; D remains ambiguous. The CDR3 loop spans 14 amino acids. CDR1 is KGHSH, CDR2 LQKENI, per germline. V gave up 4 bases and J gave up 3 bases, with 12 bases separating them. CDR3 bases: TGTGCCAGCTCACGGACGGACGAGGACACTGAAGCTTTCTTT. Its translation is CASSRTDEDTEAFF.

This clonotype was counted many times. This chain connects TRBV28 to TRBJ2-1; 12 bases agree with TRBD2. The CDR3 runs 18 residues. The germline V gene has CDR1 MDHEN and CDR2 SYDVKM. With 5 bases clipped from V and 6 bases from J, the junction kept 14 bases outside the gene matches. The DNA for the CDR3 is TGTGCCAGCAGTCCACGGGGGGCGGGACTAGCGGGCCTCAATGAGCAGTTCTTC. Translating it yields CASSPRGAGLAGLNEQFF.

This clonotype has a handful of counts. The rearrangement links TRBV6-2 or TRBV6-3 to TRBJ1-5, with D unclear. This CDR3 has 15 amino acids. Germline V gene sequence: CDR1 MNHEY, CDR2 SVGEGT. The germline V and J ends were trimmed by 0 bases and 4 bases, with 10 bases remaining between them. Here the CDR3 DNA reads TGTGCCAGCAGTTACTCGGTCCCGGTGAATCAGCCCCAGCATTTT. As protein: CASSYSVPVNQPQHF.

This clonotype has a count of ten or more. CDR3 nucleotides: TGTGCCAGCAGGGTCGAGCTGAATCAGCCCCAGCATTTT. Protein sequence: CASRVELNQPQHF. The genes are TRBV2 and TRBJ1-5; D gene uncertain. The germline gives CDR1 SNHLY, CDR2 FYNNEI. V was cut by 6 bases and J by 4 bases, with 10 bases left in between. This CDR3 contains 13 residues.

This clonotype has ten or more counts. This sequence joins TRBV27 and TRBJ2-5; D remains ambiguous. This CDR3 region has 15 residues. Trimming left V 6 bases short and J 2 bases short, with 16 bases between. Looked up from germline, CDR1 is MNHEY and CDR2 is SMNVEV (reference sequence). The CDR3 DNA reads as TGTGCCAGCAGCCAACTACCTACAGAACAAGAGACCCAGTACTTC. This sequence encodes CASSQLPTEQETQYF.

This clonotype has a count of ten or more. J is TRBJ2-1 and V is TRBV28; maybe TRBD2 (5 bases). This CDR3 has 14 residues. V shed 3 bases and J shed 5 bases, with 11 bases lying between them. Germline V gene sequence: CDR1 MDHEN, CDR2 SYDVKM. CDR3 sequence reads: CASSFAGTDNEQFF. Written as DNA, the CDR3 is TGTGCCAGCAGTTTTGCGGGTACCGACAATGAGCAGTTCTTC.

This clonotype was observed a few times. V gene TRBV28 combines with J gene TRBJ1-6; D remains unclear. This CDR3 spans 15 amino acids. The germline V gene has CDR1 MDHEN and CDR2 SYDVKM. V was pared by 3 bases and J by 1 base, with 7 bases between. CDR3 sequence reads: CASSFRRSYNSPLHF. The DNA of the CDR3 is TGTGCCAGCAGTTTCCGGCGATCCTATAATTCACCCCTCCACTTT.

This clonotype was counted many times. This chain joins TRBV20-1 and TRBJ2-5; the D gene is possibly TRBD2 (6 bases). Germline CDR1 and CDR2: DFQATT and SNEGSKA (reference sequence). V was cut by 5 bases and J by 5 bases, with 15 bases left in between. CDR3 length: 13 residues. This CDR3 is CSASSGGYETQYF. The CDR3 DNA reads TGCAGTGCTTCCAGTGGGGGGTACGAGACCCAGTACTTC.